This T cell receptor beta chain appears in the sequencing data of a study of a mutant IDH1 vaccine in newly diagnosed glioma. Time point meaning: week 23, last vaccination. What each vaccine dose contained was 300 ug of mutant IDH1 20-mer peptide, accompanied by topical imiquimod. Those who donated had recent WHO grade 3 or 4 IDH1-mutant, ATRX-lost astrocytomas. Assay used: immunoSEQ multiplex PCR; TCRdb lists only in-frame clones, some missing. The sample consists of tens of thousands of clones, around 80% of them appearing once. The length of the CDR3 is 15 residues. CDR1 is SGHRS, CDR2 YFSETQ, per germline. Deletions cut 0 bases from V and 3 bases from J, with 10 bases between. As to this clone: Its antigen remains unidentified.

The sequencing used PBMCs, collected from a glioma patient whose treatment included an IDH1 peptide vaccine. This rearrangement joins TRBV5-1 to TRBJ1-3; maybe TRBD1 (5 bases). The sequence was obtained from a woman aged 40-49 years with glioma. Some clones in this sample may be carry-over from other donors' samples. The DNA for the CDR3 is TGCGCCAGCAGCTTGGAGGCAGGGTTTGGAAACACCATATATTTT. Protein sequence: CASSLEAGFGNTIYF.